The clone carrying this TCR beta chain has more than one count but fewer than ten. Its cognate antigen is unknown. The entry originates in a study of response to subunit inactivated influenza vaccine. Study outcomes and limitations: Only a handful of new T cells, the authors suggested, are recruited with each seasonal influenza vaccination.

TCRdb called the RT-PCR reads again in MiXCR, with one record for every CDR3 protein. The table records more than 450,000 distinct CDR3 sequences, 7.6% of them present only once. Sequencing used PBMCs from blood, obtained less than 25 months after vaccination. This receptor was taken from a man in his fifties or sixties who received an inactivated influenza vaccine.

The CDR3 coding sequence is TGTGCCACCAGCATCAAAACAGGGGTCGAGCAGTACTTC. It specifies CATSIKTGVEQYF. The chain combines TRBV15 with TRBJ2-7, with 7 bases lining up with TRBD1. The CDR3 extends over 13 amino acids. Trimming took 4 bases from V and 6 from J; bases not matched to a gene: 6. Germline V gene sequence: CDR1 LNHNV, CDR2 YYDKDF (reference sequence).